The next 27 T cell receptor beta chains were all read from a single sample in a study of control samples from healthy donors and cancer patients. Some clones are missing from TCRdb's copy, which holds only in-frame ones; the method was immunoSEQ multiplex PCR. The data contain about 120,000 clones, roughly 90% of them seen just once; the ten biggest clones take up about two fifths. Sequences were obtained from blood. The receptors originated from a man aged 50 to 60 in good health.

CDR3 sequence reads: CASSIVGVGGRNTEAFF. CDR3 DNA sequence: TGTGCCAGTAGTATAGTCGGGGTAGGGGGCCGGAACACTGAAGCTTTCTTT. V gene TRBV19 combines with J gene TRBJ1-1; 7 positions match TRBD1. The CDR3 totals 17 residues. V was pared by 1 base and J by 1 base, with 9 bases of the junction left unmatched. Germline values: CDR1 LNHDA, CDR2 SQIVND (reference sequence).

This chain links TRBV28 with TRBJ1-5, with 9 bases aligning to TRBD1. Germline V lookup: CDR1 MDHEN, CDR2 SYDVKM. This CDR3 has 16 amino acids. Trimming at V came to 6 bases and at J to 4 bases, leaving 10 bases not matched to a gene. This CDR3 reads CASSSEGQGLNQPQHF. In DNA, the CDR3 is TGTGCCAGCAGCTCAGAGGGACAGGGCTTAAATCAGCCCCAGCATTTT. Supplemented by reference TRBV28 and TRBJ1-5, the full variable domain reads DVKVTQSSRYLVKRTGEKVFLECVQDMDHENMFWYRQDPGLGLRLIYFSYDVKMKEKGDIPEGYSVSREKKERFSLILESASTNQTSMYLCASSSEGQGLNQPQHFGDGTRLSIL.

Remarks on this clone: Relative to the germline gene, one junction end is altered; a read error may explain this. The chain joins TRBV19 to TRBJ2-3; 11 bases match TRBD2. CDR3 size: 14 residues. The germline CDR1 and CDR2 sequences are LNHDA and SQIVND (reference sequence). CDR3: CASNIAGGTDTQYF. The CDR3 nucleotides read TGTGCCAGTAATATAGCGGGGGGGACGGATACGCAGTATTTT.

This clone was seen a few times. The chain is built from TRBV6-5 and TRBJ2-3, with a possible D match to TRBD2 (6 bases). Trimming removed 6 bases at V and 0 bases at J, with 10 bases between. CDR3 size: 14 residues. The germline gives CDR1 MNHEY, CDR2 SVGAGI. The CDR3 is CASRWAGSTDTQYF. The DNA for the CDR3 is TGTGCCAGCAGGTGGGCGGGGAGCACAGATACGCAGTATTTT.

The chain has TRBV2 and TRBJ2-3; 8 nucleotides agree with TRBD1. The CDR3 consists of 15 residues. CDR1 and CDR2 from the germline V gene are SNHLY and FYNNEI. V lost 4 bases, J lost 5 bases, and 8 bases stayed unmatched. The CDR3 nucleotides are TGTGCCAGCAGTGGGCCGGACAGGGTGGGAGATACGCAGTATTTT. Translation: CASSGPDRVGDTQYF. Looking up the rest from reference TRBV2 and TRBJ2-3 gives the full variable domain: EPEVTQTPSHQVTQMGQEVILRCVPISNHLYFYWYRQILGQKVEFLVSFYNNEISEKSEIFDDQFSVERPDGSNFTLKIRSTKLEDSAMYFCASSGPDRVGDTQYFGPGTRLTVL.

This clone has just one count. The J gene is TRBJ2-1, the V gene TRBV14, with D unresolved. Germline CDR1 SGHDN, CDR2 FVKESK. The V end lost 0 bases, the J end lost 9 bases, and 6 bases lay between the germline ends. The CDR3 length is 12 residues. CDR3 region: CASSQDWSEQFF. The CDR3, as DNA: TGTGCCAGCAGCCAAGACTGGTCTGAGCAGTTCTTC. The variable domain in full, completed from reference TRBV14 and TRBJ2-1, reads EAGVTQFPSHSVIEKGQTVTLRCDPISGHDNLYWYRRVMGKEIKFLLHFVKESKQDESGMPNNRFLAERTGGTYSTLKVQPAELEDSGVYFCASSQDWSEQFFGPGTRLTVL.

The chain recombines TRBV4-1 with TRBJ1-1, with D unresolved. CDR3 length: 14 residues. CDR1 is MGHRA and CDR2 is YSYEKL in the germline V gene. V gave up 6 bases and J gave up 1 base, with 12 bases separating them. Here the CDR3 reads CASSHQTANTEAFF. The CDR3 DNA follows: TGCGCCAGCAGTCATCAGACGGCGAACACTGAAGCTTTCTTT.

CDR3 amino acids: CASSSNSFNYGYTF. The CDR3 coding sequence is TGTGCCAGCAGTTCAAACAGCTTTAACTATGGCTACACCTTC. The chain links TRBV6-5 to TRBJ1-2; D gene uncertain. The germline V gene has CDR1 MNHEY and CDR2 SVGAGI. Trimming took off 4 bases at V and 1 base at J, with 10 bases between the two ends. The CDR3 is 14 amino acids.

This clone was seen a few times. CDR3 sequence reads: CASSYSGSRGNSPLHF. DNA for the CDR3: TGTGCCAGCAGTTACTCAGGTTCGCGGGGTAATTCACCCCTCCACTTT. The rearrangement links TRBV6-5 to TRBJ1-6; D is uncertain. V lost 0 bases, J lost 6 bases, and 12 bases lay in between. CDR3 length equals 16 residues. The germline V gene encodes CDR1 MNHEY and CDR2 SVGAGI.

The chain is built from TRBV19 and TRBJ1-1; the match to TRBD1 covers 7 bases. CDR1 is LNHDA, CDR2 SQIVND, per germline (reference sequence). Trimming at V came to 8 bases and at J to 1 base, leaving 10 bases not matched to a gene. This CDR3 comprises 15 residues. In DNA, the CDR3 is TGTGCCAGTTCCTTACCGGGACAGAGGAACACTGAAGCTTTCTTT. Amino acid sequence: CASSLPGQRNTEAFF. The full variable domain, its missing parts supplied by reference TRBV19 and TRBJ1-1, is DGGITQSPKYLFRKEGQNVTLSCEQNLNHDAMYWYRQDPGQGLRLIYYSQIVNDFQKGDIAEGYSVSREKKESFPLTVTSAQKNPTAFYLCASSLPGQRNTEAFFGQGTRLTVV.

This chain connects TRBV15 to TRBJ2-5; D gene ambiguous. Germline V gene data show CDR1 as LNHNV and CDR2 as YYDKDF (reference sequence). The length of the CDR3 is 14 residues. The V end was cut by 1 base, the J end by 5 bases, with 11 bases between. The CDR3 DNA reads as TGTGCCACCAGCAGAGGGACGCTCGGGGAGACCCAGTACTTC. Protein sequence: CATSRGTLGETQYF.

V and J are TRBV3-1 (or the pseudogene TRBV3-2) and TRBJ2-7; TRBD1 agrees at 9 bases. J gave up 0 bases and V 1 base, and 10 bases lay outside the gene matches. Looked up from germline, CDR1 is LGHDT and CDR2 is YNNKEL (reference sequence). This CDR3 is built from 18 residues. The CDR3 protein is CASSQGGQGRWSSYEQYF. The CDR3 DNA follows: TGTGCCAGCAGCCAAGGGGGACAGGGACGGTGGAGCTCCTACGAGCAGTACTTC.

The chain combines TRBV7-8 with TRBJ1-3, with D unclear. The length of the CDR3 is 15 residues. V was pared by 5 bases and J by 0 bases, with 11 bases between. Looked up from germline, CDR1 is SGHVS and CDR2 is FQNEAQ. The CDR3 here is CASSLGLSSGNTIYF. As DNA, the CDR3 is TGTGCCAGCAGCCTAGGGTTGAGCTCTGGAAACACCATATATTTT. Drawing the rest from reference TRBV7-8 and TRBJ1-3, the complete variable domain is GAGVSQSPRYKVAKRGQDVALRCDPISGHVSLFWYQQALGQGPEFLTYFQNEAQLDKSGLPSDRFFAERPEGSVSTLKIQRTQQEDSAVYLCASSLGLSSGNTIYFGEGSWLTVV.

The V call is TRBV7-9, the J call TRBJ2-7; a possible D gene is TRBD1 (6 bases). V lost 5 bases and J 1 base, leaving 9 bases between the germline ends. Germline CDR1 SEHNR, CDR2 FQNEAQ (reference sequence). This CDR3 region has 13 residues. This chain's CDR3 is CASSRDTSYEQYF. CDR3 in DNA: TGTGCCAGCAGCCGGGACACTTCCTACGAGCAGTACTTC. Complete variable domain (other parts from reference TRBV7-9 and TRBJ2-7): DTGVSQNPRHKITKRGQNVTFRCDPISEHNRLYWYRQTLGQGPEFLTYFQNEAQLEKSRLLSDRFSAERPKGSFSTLEIQRTEQGDSAMYLCASSRDTSYEQYFGPGTRLTVT.

This chain connects TRBV6-5 to TRBJ2-3; 10 bases align to TRBD2. V was clipped by 6 bases and J by 6 bases; unmatched bases: 6. The CDR3 spans 14 residues. Germline CDR1 reads MNHEY; CDR2 reads SVGAGI. Here the CDR3 reads CASRLAGVGDTQYF. The DNA for the CDR3 is TGTGCCAGCAGGCTAGCGGGGGTTGGGGATACGCAGTATTTT.

This chain uses TRBV2 with TRBJ1-4, with D hard to call. The length of the CDR3 is 14 residues. V lost 1 base and J 8 bases, leaving 11 bases between the germline ends. Germline CDR1 and CDR2: SNHLY and FYNNEI. In DNA form, the CDR3 reads TGTGCCAGCAGTGAAGGGCCGTCTCGCGAAAAACTGTTTTTT. This encodes CASSEGPSREKLFF.

V gene TRBV7-2 combines with J gene TRBJ1-2, with a weak D call TRBD1 (5 bases). Germline assignment: CDR1 SGHTA and CDR2 FQGNSA. The CDR3 extends over 17 amino acids. The V end lost 1 base, the J end lost 5 bases, and 20 bases lay between the germline ends. The CDR3 is CASSLGSGVRAHYGYTF. CDR3 nucleotides: TGTGCCAGCAGCTTAGGGTCCGGTGTCAGGGCCCATTATGGCTACACCTTC.

This clone was detected only once. The rearrangement joins TRBV12-3 or TRBV12-4 to TRBJ1-2; D possibly corresponds to TRBD1 (6 bases). V lost 9 bases to trimming and J lost 2 bases, with 13 bases between them. The CDR3 has 13 amino acids. CDR3 region: CASLGQLNYGYTF. Here the CDR3 DNA reads TGTGCCAGTTTAGGACAGCTGAACTATGGCTACACCTTC.

This chain connects TRBV6-5 to TRBJ2-7; 8 bases are shared with TRBD1. Germline V gene data show CDR1 as MNHEY and CDR2 as SVGAGI. V lost 6 bases and J lost 3; bases outside the gene matches: 10. The CDR3 is 15 amino acids. The CDR3 DNA is TGTGCCAGCAGGACGGACCCAGGGGGCAGCTACGAGCAGTACTTC. Its protein product is CASRTDPGGSYEQYF.

The gene calls are TRBV2 and TRBJ2-5, with D unclear. CDR3 length: 13 amino acids. Germline lookup yields CDR1 SNHLY and CDR2 FYNNEI. Trimming pared 4 bases from V and 4 bases from J, leaving 10 bases between. The CDR3 protein is CASSVVGSETQYF. In nucleotides, the CDR3 is TGTGCCAGCAGTGTGGTGGGGTCAGAGACCCAGTACTTC.

This CDR3 reads CASSPPYPIQYF. The CDR3, as DNA: TGTGCCAGCAGTCCACCTTATCCCATTCAGTACTTC. The genes are TRBV6-2 or TRBV6-3 and TRBJ2-4; D remains unclear. Per the germline V gene, CDR1 is MNHEY and CDR2 is SVGEGT. The CDR3 loop spans 12 amino acids. Between the trimmed V and J ends, which lost 5 bases and 9 bases, there was a span of 11 bases.

The chain combines TRBV7-9 with TRBJ1-2; 8 nucleotides agree with TRBD1. Germline CDR1 and CDR2: SEHNR and FQNEAQ (reference sequence). This CDR3 is 16 amino acids long. V shed 3 bases and J 4 bases; nucleotides not matched to a gene: 10. The CDR3 DNA reads TGTGCCAGCAGCTTTCACGACAGGGGACTTGGCTATGGCTACACCTTC. It codes for CASSFHDRGLGYGYTF. The full variable domain, rest sourced from reference TRBV7-9 and TRBJ1-2, is DTGVSQNPRHKITKRGQNVTFRCDPISEHNRLYWYRQTLGQGPEFLTYFQNEAQLEKSRLLSDRFSAERPKGSFSTLEIQRTEQGDSAMYLCASSFHDRGLGYGYTFGSGTRLTVV.

V gene TRBV12-3 or TRBV12-4 combines with J gene TRBJ1-2, with D possibly TRBD1 on 5 matching bases. The CDR3 loop spans 13 amino acids. V was pared by 6 bases and J by 4 bases, with 12 bases between. CDR3 sequence reads: CASSPGPGYGYTF. The DNA of the CDR3 is TGTGCCAGCAGCCCGGGGCCCGGCTATGGCTACACCTTC.

The V call is TRBV7-2, the J call TRBJ1-2, with unresolved D. The germline gives CDR1 SGHTA, CDR2 FQGNSA. The CDR3 is 14 amino acids. Trimming stripped 2 bases from V and 4 bases from J, with 11 bases between. CDR3 residues: CASSLNVGLYGYTF. The CDR3, as DNA: TGTGCCAGCAGCTTAAATGTCGGGCTCTATGGCTACACCTTC.

The V and J genes are TRBV10-3 and TRBJ2-2; no reliable D call. The CDR3 runs 14 residues. V was shortened by 4 bases and J by 2 bases, with 8 bases between the two germline ends. Germline CDR1 ENHRY, CDR2 SYGVKD. CDR3 sequence: CAISVSENTGELFF. The CDR3 DNA follows: TGTGCCATCAGTGTGTCAGAAAACACCGGGGAGCTGTTTTTT.

This clone was counted between two and nine times. This sequence joins TRBV6-4 and TRBJ2-7, with 7 bases matching TRBD1. This CDR3 region has 21 residues. The germline V gene has CDR1 MRHNA and CDR2 SNTAGT. V was clipped by 2 bases and J by 3 bases; unmatched bases: 25. The CDR3 bases are TGTGCCAGCAGTGACCCCCTGACAGGGCCTTTCGTTAGAGGTCCCATCTACGAGCAGTACTTC. This encodes CASSDPLTGPFVRGPIYEQYF.

This sequence joins TRBV11-2 and TRBJ2-7; no definite D call. The germline V gene has CDR1 SGHAT and CDR2 FQNNGV. This CDR3 has 13 residues. V was pared by 1 base and J by 4 bases, with 8 bases between. The CDR3 nucleotides read TGTGCCAGCAGCTTAGGCACGGCTTACGAGCAGTACTTC. Translated: CASSLGTAYEQYF. Drawing the rest from reference TRBV11-2 and TRBJ2-7, the complete variable domain is EAGVAQSPRYKIIEKRQSVAFWCNPISGHATLYWYQQILGQGPKLLIQFQNNGVVDDSQLPKDRFSAERLKGVDSTLKIQPAKLEDSAVYLCASSLGTAYEQYFGPGTRLTVT.